This TCR beta chain was sequenced for a study of healthy donors' naive CD4 and CD8 T cells. As for the study in general: Donors, half of them female, were 20-25, 40-50 or 60-70 years old. Study results and limitations: Most V and J genes were reportedly biased between naive CD4+ and CD8+ cells.

A linear amplification protocol produced the TCR libraries from 500 ng of total RNA. As processed by the authors: Tens of thousands of TCR alpha transcripts were sequenced from roughly 5 healthy donors. TCRdb itself ran the reads through MiXCR, one entry per CDR3 protein. The V and J calls shown here were made by TCRdb, not taken from the authors' results. The sample lists approximately 180,000 distinct CDR3 sequences; nearly 75% were seen once. Concerning this clonotype: The antigen is unknown.

The sequenced sample consisted of naive CD4+ and CD8+ T cells sorted from blood, pooled from several donors. This receptor was identified in a pool of human donors in good health; the sample pools cells from several healthy donors.

The CDR3 spells CASSYVRVVQDEQFF. The CDR3 DNA reads as TGTGCCAGCAGTTACGTCAGGGTTGTACAAGATGAGCAGTTCTTC. The J gene is TRBJ2-1, the V gene TRBV27, with a possible D match to TRBD1 (5 bases). Germline CDR1 and CDR2: MNHEY and SMNVEV (reference sequence). V was clipped by 4 bases and J by 8 bases, with 18 bases between them. CDR3 length: 15 residues.